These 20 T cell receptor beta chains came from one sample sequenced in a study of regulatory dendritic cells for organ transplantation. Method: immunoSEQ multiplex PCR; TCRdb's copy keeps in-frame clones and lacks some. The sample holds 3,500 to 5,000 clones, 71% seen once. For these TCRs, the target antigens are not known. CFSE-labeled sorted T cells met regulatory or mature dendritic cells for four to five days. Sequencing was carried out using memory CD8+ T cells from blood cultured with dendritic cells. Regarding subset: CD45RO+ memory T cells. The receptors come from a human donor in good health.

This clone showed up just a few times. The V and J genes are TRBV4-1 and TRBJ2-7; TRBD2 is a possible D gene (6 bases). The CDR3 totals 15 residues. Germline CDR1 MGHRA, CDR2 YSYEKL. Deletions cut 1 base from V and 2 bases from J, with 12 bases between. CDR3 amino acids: CASSQVSGPTYEQYF. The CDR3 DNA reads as TGCGCCAGCAGCCAAGTGAGCGGGCCAACCTACGAGCAGTACTTC.

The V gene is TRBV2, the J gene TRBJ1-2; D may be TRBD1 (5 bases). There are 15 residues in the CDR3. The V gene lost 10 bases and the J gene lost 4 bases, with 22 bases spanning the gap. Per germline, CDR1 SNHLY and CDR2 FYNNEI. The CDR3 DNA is TGTGCCACAGGGCCCCCTCACAGGACTATCTATGGCTACACCTTC. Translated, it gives CATGPPHRTIYGYTF.

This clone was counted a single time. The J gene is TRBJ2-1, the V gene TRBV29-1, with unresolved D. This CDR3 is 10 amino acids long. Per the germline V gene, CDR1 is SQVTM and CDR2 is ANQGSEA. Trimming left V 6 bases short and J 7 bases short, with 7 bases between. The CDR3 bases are TGCAGCGTGGATGCAAATGAGCAGTTCTTC. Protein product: CSVDANEQFF.

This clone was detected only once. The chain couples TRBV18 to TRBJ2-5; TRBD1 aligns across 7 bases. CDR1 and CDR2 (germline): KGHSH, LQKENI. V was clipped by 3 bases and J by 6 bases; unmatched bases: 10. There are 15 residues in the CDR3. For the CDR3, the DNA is TGTGCCAGCTCACCGAACCGACAGGGCCCGCAGACCCAGTACTTC. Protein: CASSPNRQGPQTQYF.

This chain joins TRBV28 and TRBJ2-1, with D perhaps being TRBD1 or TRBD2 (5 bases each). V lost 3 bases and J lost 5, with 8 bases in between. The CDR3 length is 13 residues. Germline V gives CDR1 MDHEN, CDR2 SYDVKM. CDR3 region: CASSLGTHNEQFF. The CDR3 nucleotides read TGTGCCAGCAGTTTGGGGACCCACAATGAGCAGTTCTTC.

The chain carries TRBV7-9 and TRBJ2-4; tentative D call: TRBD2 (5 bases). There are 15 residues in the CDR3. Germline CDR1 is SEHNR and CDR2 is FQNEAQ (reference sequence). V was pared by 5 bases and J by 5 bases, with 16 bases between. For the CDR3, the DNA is TGTGCCAGCAGCCGCCCGGGGTTGGATCAAAACATTCAGTACTTC. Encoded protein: CASSRPGLDQNIQYF. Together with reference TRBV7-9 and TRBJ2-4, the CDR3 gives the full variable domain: DTGVSQNPRHKITKRGQNVTFRCDPISEHNRLYWYRQTLGQGPEFLTYFQNEAQLEKSRLLSDRFSAERPKGSFSTLEIQRTEQGDSAMYLCASSRPGLDQNIQYFGAGTRLSVL.

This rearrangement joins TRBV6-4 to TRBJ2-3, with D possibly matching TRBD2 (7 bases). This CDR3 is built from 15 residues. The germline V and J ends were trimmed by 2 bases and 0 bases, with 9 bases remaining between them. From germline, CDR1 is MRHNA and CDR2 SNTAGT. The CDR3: CASSDGGASTDTQYF. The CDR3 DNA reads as TGTGCCAGCAGTGACGGGGGGGCCAGCACAGATACGCAGTATTTT.

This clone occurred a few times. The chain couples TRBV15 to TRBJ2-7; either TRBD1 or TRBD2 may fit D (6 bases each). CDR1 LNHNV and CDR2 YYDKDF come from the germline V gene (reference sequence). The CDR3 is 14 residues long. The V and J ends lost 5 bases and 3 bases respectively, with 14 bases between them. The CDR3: CATSPVGGLYEQYF. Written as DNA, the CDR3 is TGTGCCACCAGCCCCGTAGGGGGACTCTACGAGCAGTACTTC. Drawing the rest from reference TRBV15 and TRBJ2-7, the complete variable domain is DAMVIQNPRYQVTQFGKPVTLSCSQTLNHNVMYWYQQKSSQAPKLLFHYYDKDFNNEADTPDNFQSRRPNTSFCFLDIRSPGLGDTAMYLCATSPVGGLYEQYFGPGTRLTVT.

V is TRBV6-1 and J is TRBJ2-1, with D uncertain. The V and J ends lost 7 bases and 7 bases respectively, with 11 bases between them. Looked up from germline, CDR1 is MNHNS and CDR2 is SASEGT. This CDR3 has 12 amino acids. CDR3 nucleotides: TGTGCCAGCATCAACAAGGCGAATGAGCAGTTCTTC. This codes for CASINKANEQFF.

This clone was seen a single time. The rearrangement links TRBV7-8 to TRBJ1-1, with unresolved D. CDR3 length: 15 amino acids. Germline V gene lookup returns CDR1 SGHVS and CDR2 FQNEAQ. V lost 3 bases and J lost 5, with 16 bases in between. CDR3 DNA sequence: TGTGCCAGCAGCTTCTCCCCCGGCTTGGGGACTGAAGCTTTCTTT. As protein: CASSFSPGLGTEAFF.

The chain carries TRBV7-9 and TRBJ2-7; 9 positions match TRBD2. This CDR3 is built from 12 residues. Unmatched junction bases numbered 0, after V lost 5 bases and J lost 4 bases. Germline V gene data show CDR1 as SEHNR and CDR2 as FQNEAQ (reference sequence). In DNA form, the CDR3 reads TGTGCCAGCAGCGCGGGGGGGTACGAGCAGTACTTC. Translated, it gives CASSAGGYEQYF.

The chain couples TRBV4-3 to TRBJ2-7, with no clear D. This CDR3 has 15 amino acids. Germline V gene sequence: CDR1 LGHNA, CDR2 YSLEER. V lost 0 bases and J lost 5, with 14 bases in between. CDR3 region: CASSQDSPNLNEQYF. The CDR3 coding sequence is TGCGCCAGCAGCCAAGACAGCCCGAACCTCAACGAGCAGTACTTC.

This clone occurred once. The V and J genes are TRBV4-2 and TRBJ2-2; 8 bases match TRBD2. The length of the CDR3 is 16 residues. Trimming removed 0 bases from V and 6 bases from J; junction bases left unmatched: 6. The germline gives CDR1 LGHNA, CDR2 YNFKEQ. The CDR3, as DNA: TGTGCCAGCAGCCAAGATCCCAGCGGGGGAGCCGGGGAGCTGTTTTTT. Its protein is CASSQDPSGGAGELFF.

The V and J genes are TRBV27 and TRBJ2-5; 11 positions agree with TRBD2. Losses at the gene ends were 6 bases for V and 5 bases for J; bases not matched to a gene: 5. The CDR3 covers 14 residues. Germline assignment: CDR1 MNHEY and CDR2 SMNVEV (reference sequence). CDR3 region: CASSLTSGSETQYF. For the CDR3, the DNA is TGTGCCAGCAGCCTCACTAGCGGGAGTGAGACCCAGTACTTC.

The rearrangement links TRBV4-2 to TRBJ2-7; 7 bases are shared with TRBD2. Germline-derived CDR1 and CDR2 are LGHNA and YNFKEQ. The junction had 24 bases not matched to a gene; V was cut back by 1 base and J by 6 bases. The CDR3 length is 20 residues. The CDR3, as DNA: TGTGCCAGCAGCCAAGTTGTGGCTAGCGGATCCCTTGCCCGAAAATCCGAGCAGTACTTC. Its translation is CASSQVVASGSLARKSEQYF.

The CDR3 region is CASSLGALAGNEQFF. The CDR3 DNA sequence: TGTGCCAGCAGTTTAGGGGCCCTAGCAGGCAATGAGCAGTTCTTC. The chain joins TRBV27 to TRBJ2-1; D is tentatively TRBD1 or TRBD2 (5 bases each). This CDR3 is 15 amino acids long. The germline V gene encodes CDR1 MNHEY and CDR2 SMNVEV (reference sequence). Deletions cut 2 bases from V and 6 bases from J, with 14 bases between.

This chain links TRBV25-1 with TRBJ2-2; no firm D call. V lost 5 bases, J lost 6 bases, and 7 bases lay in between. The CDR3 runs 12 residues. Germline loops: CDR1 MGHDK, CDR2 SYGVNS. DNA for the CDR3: TGTGCCAGCAGTATCCGCCCCGGGGAGCTGTTTTTT. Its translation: CASSIRPGELFF.

CDR3 DNA: TGCGCCAGCAGGCTAGCGGGGGGTCTAGCTACAGATACGCAGTATTTT. It encodes CASRLAGGLATDTQYF. The chain is built from TRBV4-1 and TRBJ2-3, with 11 bases identical to TRBD2. J lost 3 bases, V lost 6 bases, and 8 bases had no gene match. There are 16 residues in the CDR3. In germline, CDR1 is MGHRA, CDR2 YSYEKL.

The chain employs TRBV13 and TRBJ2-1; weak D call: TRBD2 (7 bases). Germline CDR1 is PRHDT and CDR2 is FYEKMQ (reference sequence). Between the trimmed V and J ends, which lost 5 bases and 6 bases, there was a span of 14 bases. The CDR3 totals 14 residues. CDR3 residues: CASSLAAGANEQFF. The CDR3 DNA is TGTGCCAGCAGCCTCGCGGCGGGGGCCAATGAGCAGTTCTTC.

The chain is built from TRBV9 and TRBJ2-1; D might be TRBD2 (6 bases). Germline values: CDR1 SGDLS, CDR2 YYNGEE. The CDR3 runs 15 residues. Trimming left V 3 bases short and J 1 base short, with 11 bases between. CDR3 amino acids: CASSAGGKSYNEQFF. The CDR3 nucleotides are TGTGCCAGCAGCGCTGGAGGGAAGTCCTACAATGAGCAGTTCTTC.